These 32 T cell receptor beta chains were sequenced from one sample in a study of cytomegalovirus exposure and HLA in healthy donors (TCRdb year 2017). The library was generated by the immunoSEQ multiplex PCR assay. A mixture of 60 forward primers for TCR Vbeta segments and 13 reverse primers for TCR Jbeta segments was used in the multiplex PCR. TCRdb's version of the immuneACCESS table is confined to in-frame rearrangements and falls short of the full clone set. An unresolved V gene accounts for under half of the shortfall where checked; the remainder is of unknown origin. The sample data list under 250,000 clones, and under 90% of these were observed just once. Together, the top ten hold about 1.2% of the sample. The sequencing sample was made of PBMCs. The receptors stem from a human donor in good health.

V gene TRBV27 combines with J gene TRBJ1-2; 10 nucleotides line up with TRBD1. Germline CDR1 is MNHEY and CDR2 is SMNVEV (reference sequence). With 8 bases clipped from V and 1 base from J, the junction kept 4 bases outside the gene matches. The CDR3 is 14 residues long. In DNA form, the CDR3 reads TGTGCCAGCCTTGGGACAGGGGATAACTATGGCTACACCTTC. This sequence encodes CASLGTGDNYGYTF.

This chain links TRBV25-1 with TRBJ2-1; 11 nucleotides match TRBD2. Germline loops: CDR1 MGHDK, CDR2 SYGVNS. V lost 2 bases and J lost 0; bases outside the gene matches: 6. This CDR3 has 18 amino acids. This CDR3 reads CASSESLAGGNSYNEQFF. CDR3 in DNA: TGTGCCAGCAGTGAAAGTCTAGCGGGAGGAAACTCCTACAATGAGCAGTTCTTC.

V usage is TRBV18 and J usage is TRBJ1-1; 7 positions agree with TRBD1. Trimming cost V 4 bases and J 0 bases; bases outside gene matches: 11. The CDR3 is made up of 17 amino acids. Germline values: CDR1 KGHSH, CDR2 LQKENI. The CDR3 region has the DNA TGTGCCAGCTCACGTGCAGGGGGGCCGGCCATGAACACTGAAGCTTTCTTT. As protein: CASSRAGGPAMNTEAFF.

V and J are TRBV7-2 and TRBJ2-5; D perhaps matches TRBD2 (5 bases). V was clipped by 8 bases and J by 0 bases, with 16 bases between them. The length of the CDR3 is 15 residues. Germline loops: CDR1 SGHTA, CDR2 FQGNSA. This chain's CDR3 is CASSSQRSNQETQYF. The CDR3 DNA sequence: TGTGCCAGCTCTTCCCAGCGGAGCAACCAAGAGACCCAGTACTTC.

The rearrangement uses TRBV7-3 and TRBJ2-5; TRBD2 aligns across 9 bases. The germline V gene encodes CDR1 SGHTA and CDR2 FQGTGA. The CDR3 covers 15 residues. J was trimmed by 5 bases and V by 5 bases; bases with no gene match: 9. CDR3 sequence reads: CASSLIAGVGETQYF. The CDR3 DNA is TGTGCCAGCAGCCTTATAGCGGGAGTGGGTGAGACCCAGTACTTC.

V gene TRBV29-1 combines with J gene TRBJ2-7, with a tentative D call TRBD2 (5 bases). The CDR3 length is 13 residues. Germline V gene data show CDR1 as SQVTM and CDR2 as ANQGSEA. V was pared by 4 bases and J by 2 bases, with 12 bases between. For the CDR3, the DNA is TGCAGCGTTGTTCGGAGCGGTGCCTACGAGCAGTACTTC. It translates to CSVVRSGAYEQYF.

The chain is built from TRBV30 and TRBJ2-7, with 7 bases aligning to TRBD1. Losses at the gene ends were 1 base for V and 3 bases for J; bases not matched to a gene: 3. Germline CDR1 GTSNPN, CDR2 SVGIG (reference sequence). CDR3 length: 13 residues. The CDR3 reads CAWSAQGIYEQYF. CDR3 sequence (DNA): TGTGCCTGGAGTGCACAGGGGATCTACGAGCAGTACTTC.

The chain recombines TRBV25-1 with TRBJ1-2; D may be TRBD1 (5 bases). This CDR3 is 15 amino acids long. Between the trimmed V and J ends, which lost 1 base and 4 bases, there was a span of 13 bases. The germline V gene has CDR1 MGHDK and CDR2 SYGVNS. The CDR3, as DNA: TGTGCCAGCAGTGAATTTGACAGCCGGCTCTATGGCTACACCTTC. Translating gives CASSEFDSRLYGYTF.

Regarding this clone: At one end, the junction sequence differs from germline, possibly due to a read error. V usage is TRBV29-1 and J usage is TRBJ1-2; the match to TRBD1 covers 7 bases. Looked up from germline, CDR1 is SQVTM and CDR2 is ANQGSEA. The CDR3 sequence is 13 residues long. The CDR3 DNA sequence: TGCAGCGTGCTCTCGACAGGGCAACCCAGTATCGCCTTC. Protein: CSVLSTGQPSIAF.

The sample holds a few counts of this clone. The genes are TRBV6-5 and TRBJ1-5; a possible D gene is TRBD1 (5 bases). The CDR3 is 15 residues long. Trimming left V 2 bases short and J 3 bases short, with 11 bases between. The germline gives CDR1 MNHEY, CDR2 SVGAGI. The CDR3 is CASSYQRGSNQPQHF. The CDR3 coding sequence is TGTGCCAGCAGTTACCAGCGGGGGTCCAATCAGCCCCAGCATTTT.

This sequence joins TRBV7-9 and TRBJ2-1; 10 bases map to TRBD2. The trim removed 5 bases at V and 12 bases at J, leaving 10 bases unmatched. There are 14 residues in the CDR3. CDR1 and CDR2 from the germline V gene are SEHNR and FQNEAQ (reference sequence). The DNA of the CDR3 is TGTGCCAGCAGCCACAATCTAGCGGGAGTGGGGCAGTTCTTC. Translation gives CASSHNLAGVGQFF.

V and J are TRBV7-2 and TRBJ2-2; 12 bases agree with TRBD1. The CDR3 is 16 amino acids. J gave up 6 bases and V 5 bases, and 7 bases lay outside the gene matches. Germline-derived CDR1 and CDR2 are SGHTA and FQGNSA. For the CDR3, the DNA is TGTGCCAGCAGCGGCCTGGGACAGGGGGCGTCCGGGGAGCTGTTTTTT. This encodes CASSGLGQGASGELFF.

The chain has TRBV7-9 and TRBJ2-5; 8 bases are a match to TRBD1. Germline V gives CDR1 SEHNR, CDR2 FQNEAQ (reference sequence). V lost 5 bases, J lost 5 bases, and 7 bases stayed unmatched. The length of the CDR3 is 14 residues. The chain's CDR3 is CASSLTGAEETQYF. The CDR3 bases are TGTGCCAGCAGCCTGACAGGGGCGGAGGAGACCCAGTACTTC.

The chain uses TRBV7-8 and TRBJ2-5; TRBD1 might be the D (6 bases). The CDR3 has 16 amino acids. Trimming pared 6 bases from V and 2 bases from J, leaving 19 bases between. Germline V lookup: CDR1 SGHVS, CDR2 FQNEAQ. CDR3 amino acids: CASSWGPGLGQETQYF. In DNA, the CDR3 is TGTGCCAGCAGTTGGGGGCCGGGGTTGGGGCAAGAGACCCAGTACTTC.

The CDR3 region is CASSLWAGELFF. The DNA of the CDR3 is TGTGCCAGCAGCCTCTGGGCGGGGGAGCTGTTTTTT. The V and J genes are TRBV6-6 and TRBJ2-2; D unclear. Germline assignment: CDR1 MNHNY and CDR2 SVGAGI (reference sequence). Trimming removed 6 bases from V and 8 bases from J, with 10 bases in between. The CDR3 consists of 12 residues.

J is TRBJ2-5 and V is TRBV28; 11 bases fit TRBD1. This CDR3 spans 14 amino acids. Germline trimming cut 7 bases from V and 9 bases from J; bases unmatched to any gene: 10. Germline V lookup: CDR1 MDHEN, CDR2 SYDVKM. The CDR3: CASIGQGAPRAQYF. The CDR3 DNA sequence: TGTGCCAGCATCGGACAGGGGGCCCCCCGGGCCCAGTACTTC.

The DNA for the CDR3 is TGTGCCAGCAGAGAGCGTGGCTACAATGAGCAGTTCTTC. Translating it yields CASRERGYNEQFF. The chain uses TRBV19 and TRBJ2-1; D remains unclear. V was trimmed by 9 bases and J by 3 bases, leaving 12 bases between them. Germline-derived CDR1 and CDR2 are LNHDA and SQIVND (reference sequence). CDR3 size: 13 residues.

The CDR3 region has the DNA TGTGCCAGCAGTTTCTATCAGGGATTTAACTCTGGGGCCAACGTCCTGACTTTC. Encoded protein: CASSFYQGFNSGANVLTF. J is TRBJ2-6 and V is TRBV27; D is perhaps TRBD1 (5 bases). Trimming removed 3 bases from V and 0 bases from J, with 15 bases in between. The CDR3 loop spans 18 amino acids. Per germline, CDR1 MNHEY and CDR2 SMNVEV (reference sequence).

The chain is built from TRBV9 and TRBJ1-2, with 8 bases lining up with TRBD1. The CDR3 extends over 14 amino acids. The V gene end was trimmed by 4 bases and the J gene end by 5 bases; junction bases not matched to a gene: 7. Germline values: CDR1 SGDLS, CDR2 YYNGEE. CDR3 residues: CASSPGTGLYGYTF. As DNA, the CDR3 is TGTGCCAGCAGCCCCGGGACAGGTCTTTATGGCTACACCTTC.

CDR3 coding DNA: TGTGCCAGCAGTCGGGCAGGGCGGATGAACACTGAAGCTTTCTTT. Its protein product is CASSRAGRMNTEAFF. The V and J genes are TRBV28 and TRBJ1-1, with D possibly TRBD1 on 5 matching bases. CDR3 length: 15 amino acids. Germline lookup yields CDR1 MDHEN and CDR2 SYDVKM. The ends were cut back, 5 bases at V and 0 bases at J, with 13 bases in the middle. Looking up the rest from reference TRBV28 and TRBJ1-1 gives the full variable domain: DVKVTQSSRYLVKRTGEKVFLECVQDMDHENMFWYRQDPGLGLRLIYFSYDVKMKEKGDIPEGYSVSREKKERFSLILESASTNQTSMYLCASSRAGRMNTEAFFGQGTRLTVV.

This clone occurred a few times. This rearrangement joins TRBV5-1 to TRBJ2-2, with a weak D call TRBD1 (6 bases). With 6 bases removed from V and 0 bases from J, the gap between germline ends came to 15 bases. CDR3 size: 16 residues. Germline V gene sequence: CDR1 SGHRS, CDR2 YFSETQ. The CDR3 nucleotides are TGCGCCAGCACCTCGCTCGGGACAACGAACACCGGGGAGCTGTTTTTT. Translated, it gives CASTSLGTTNTGELFF.

This clone was seen a single time. This chain joins TRBV5-1 and TRBJ2-1; 7 bases fit TRBD1. The CDR3 sequence is 15 residues long. Germline values: CDR1 SGHRS, CDR2 YFSETQ. J lost 7 bases, V lost 2 bases, and 9 bases had no gene match. Written as DNA, the CDR3 is TGCGCCAGCAGCTTCCCCGGGACAGTAGAGAATGAGCAGTTCTTC. It codes for CASSFPGTVENEQFF.

CDR3 DNA: TGTGCCAGCAGCTCGGAGGGGGGGGCTAATGAAAAACTGTTTTTT. This gives the protein CASSSEGGANEKLFF. The chain carries TRBV7-6 and TRBJ1-4, with a possible D match to TRBD1 (6 bases). The CDR3 extends over 15 amino acids. CDR1 and CDR2 from the germline V gene are SGHVS and FNYEAQ. V was pared by 4 bases and J by 3 bases, with 12 bases between.

This clone was observed a few times. The CDR3 sequence is CASSSGLVPHEQFF. CDR3 coding DNA: TGTGCCAGCAGCTCGGGACTAGTCCCACATGAGCAGTTCTTC. This chain connects TRBV13 to TRBJ2-1, with 8 bases lining up with TRBD2. V lost 4 bases to trimming and J lost 8 bases; unmatched junction nucleotides: 7. The V gene's germline CDR1 is PRHDT and CDR2 FYEKMQ (reference sequence). This CDR3 has 14 residues.

The rearrangement links TRBV10-3 to TRBJ2-3; D not resolved. The CDR3 totals 14 residues. Trimming left V 3 bases short and J 8 bases short, with 15 bases between. The germline V gene has CDR1 ENHRY and CDR2 SYGVKD. The CDR3 region is CAISDPLAPRTQYF. The CDR3 region has the DNA TGTGCCATCAGTGATCCCCTCGCCCCGCGTACGCAGTATTTT.

CDR3 DNA sequence: TGCGCCAGCAGCCTAGTGACTAGCGGGAGGGCCATCGGGCGCGAGCAGTACTTC. Its translation: CASSLVTSGRAIGREQYF. The V call is TRBV4-1, the J call TRBJ2-7; 14 bases are a match to TRBD2. This CDR3 region has 18 residues. Trimming removed 4 bases from V and 6 bases from J; junction bases left unmatched: 14. Per germline, CDR1 MGHRA and CDR2 YSYEKL.

As concerns this clone: Other DNA sequences in this specimen translate into the identical CDR3. V and J are TRBV5-1 and TRBJ1-3; the D is unclear. The V end was cut by 7 bases, the J end by 0 bases, with 8 bases between. The V gene's germline CDR1 is SGHRS and CDR2 YFSETQ. The CDR3 loop spans 13 amino acids. CDR3 bases: TGCGCCAGCCAGGAGGGCTCTGGAAACACCATATATTTT. The encoded protein is CASQEGSGNTIYF.

This chain uses TRBV7-9 with TRBJ2-5; 7 bases are a match to TRBD2. The end of the DNA fits TRBJ2-7 better, so the J call may be wrong. The CDR3 loop spans 14 amino acids. Germline CDR1 reads SEHNR; CDR2 reads FQNEAQ (reference sequence). CDR3 DNA: TGTGCCAGCAGCTTAGTTGCGGGAGACTACGAGCAGTACTTC. Its translation: CASSLVAGDYEQYF.

The chain joins TRBV11-2 to TRBJ2-7, with TRBD2 as a possible D gene (6 bases). Per germline, CDR1 SGHAT and CDR2 FQNNGV. With 5 bases removed from V and 4 bases from J, the gap between germline ends came to 18 bases. The CDR3 runs 15 residues. The CDR3 region has the DNA TGTGCCAGCAGCACCCCCGGGACTGGGAATTACGAGCAGTACTTC. This gives the protein CASSTPGTGNYEQYF.

This sequence joins TRBV28 and TRBJ2-5, with D uncertain. The CDR3 covers 13 residues. Trimming took off 4 bases at V and 4 bases at J, with 10 bases between the two ends. The V gene's germline CDR1 is MDHEN and CDR2 SYDVKM. The CDR3 protein is CASSSGQGETQYF. The DNA for the CDR3 is TGTGCCAGCAGTTCAGGCCAAGGAGAGACCCAGTACTTC.

The chain is built from TRBV4-2 and TRBJ2-1; 7 bases align to TRBD2. CDR3 length: 16 residues. V shed 0 bases, J shed 4 bases, and the junction held 6 bases outside the gene matches. Germline loops: CDR1 LGHNA, CDR2 YNFKEQ. CDR3 nucleotide sequence: TGTGCCAGCAGCCAAGATTTCGCTAGCGGTTACAATGAGCAGTTCTTC. Its protein product is CASSQDFASGYNEQFF.

The rearrangement uses TRBV29-1 and TRBJ2-3; 13 bases line up with TRBD2. This CDR3 region has 17 residues. Germline CDR1 reads SQVTM; CDR2 reads ANQGSEA. The CDR3 bases are TGCGGCCTCAGGCAGGGGACTAGCGGGAAGTCTCCAGATACGCAGTATTTT. It encodes CGLRQGTSGKSPDTQYF.